These 9 T cell receptor beta chains originate from one sample sequenced in a study of shared clonotypes between healthy human individuals. The repertoire was sequenced with immunoSEQ multiplex PCR; TCRdb's copy has only in-frame clones and lacks some. The sample lists more than 2,000,000 clones; 90% to 95% were seen once. Source material: naive CD4+ T cells sorted from blood. Documented subset: CD45RA+ positively selected. The source of these receptors is a young man in good health.

On this clone: An end of the junction differs from the germline gene, which may be a read error. The gene calls are TRBV5-1 and TRBJ2-1, with TRBD2 identical over 11 bases. The germline V gene encodes CDR1 SGHRS and CDR2 YFSETQ. CDR3 length equals 14 residues. The chain's CDR3 is CASRLGLAGSPRVF. The CDR3 DNA sequence: TGCGCCAGCAGACTTGGACTAGCGGGTTCTCCCCGGGTCTTC.

J is TRBJ1-1 and V is TRBV28; no clear D gene. V was shortened by 4 bases and J by 6 bases, with 6 bases between the two germline ends. This CDR3 has 11 amino acids. Germline V CDR1 and CDR2: MDHEN, SYDVKM. CDR3 loop: CASSSLSEAFF. The DNA of the CDR3 is TGTGCCAGCAGTTCGCTATCTGAAGCTTTCTTT.

This clone is a singleton in its sample. The chain employs TRBV6-1 and TRBJ2-5; possibly TRBD1 for D (6 bases). Per the germline V gene, CDR1 is MNHNS and CDR2 is SASEGT. CDR3 length: 14 amino acids. V lost 2 bases, J lost 2 bases, and 9 bases lay in between. The CDR3 coding sequence is TGTGCCAGCAGTGAACGACAGGTGCAAGAGACCCAGTACTTC. It translates to CASSERQVQETQYF.

This clone is a singleton in its sample. This chain connects TRBV4-1 to TRBJ1-6; 10 nucleotides align to TRBD1. V lost 4 bases to trimming and J lost 7 bases; unmatched junction nucleotides: 7. The CDR3 extends over 16 amino acids. The germline CDR1 and CDR2 sequences are MGHRA and YSYEKL. The CDR3 sequence is CASSRATGGLNSPLHF. In nucleotides, the CDR3 is TGCGCCAGCAGCCGAGCGACAGGGGGCTTGAATTCACCCCTCCACTTT.

V gene TRBV5-1 combines with J gene TRBJ2-3; 10 nucleotides line up with TRBD2. Germline CDR1 reads SGHRS; CDR2 reads YFSETQ. The CDR3 extends over 15 amino acids. The J segment lost 6 bases and the V segment lost 2 bases, leaving 6 bases of the junction unmatched. CDR3 nucleotides: TGCGCCAGCAGCTTAGCGGGGGGGCCTGTGGATACGCAGTATTTT. Translating it yields CASSLAGGPVDTQYF.

The rearrangement uses TRBV18 and TRBJ2-1, with D possibly TRBD2 on 5 matching bases. The CDR3 runs 15 residues. Germline lookup yields CDR1 KGHSH and CDR2 LQKENI. Trimming cost V 4 bases and J 2 bases, with 12 bases left between them. This chain's CDR3 is CASSLGVSPYNEQFF. Here the CDR3 DNA reads TGTGCCAGCTCACTCGGGGTGTCCCCCTACAATGAGCAGTTCTTC.

V gene TRBV14 combines with J gene TRBJ2-3, with 8 nucleotides matching TRBD2. The CDR3 runs to 15 residues. Trimming removed 4 bases from V and 1 base from J; junction bases left unmatched: 4. Germline V CDR1 and CDR2: SGHDN, FVKESK. CDR3 in amino acids: CASSLGLAGTDTQYF. The CDR3 DNA sequence: TGTGCCAGCAGCCTCGGACTAGCTGGCACAGATACGCAGTATTTT.

The chain employs TRBV9 and TRBJ1-2; 7 bases line up with TRBD1. Germline V CDR1 and CDR2: SGDLS, YYNGEE. CDR3 length: 15 amino acids. The J segment lost 4 bases and the V segment lost 0 bases, leaving 6 bases of the junction unmatched. The CDR3 DNA reads TGTGCCAGCAGCGTAGAGGGGGCGCTTGGCTATGGCTACACCTTC. Translated: CASSVEGALGYGYTF.

This chain connects TRBV15 to TRBJ1-6; D is possibly TRBD1 (6 bases). The CDR3 length is 20 residues. Germline values: CDR1 LNHNV, CDR2 YYDKDF (reference sequence). The ends were cut back, 1 base at V and 7 bases at J, with 26 bases in the middle. The DNA for the CDR3 is TGTGCCACCAGCAGAGTCGCCAGGGGTGTCCGGATAGGCACGAATTCACCCCTCCACTTT. It yields the protein CATSRVARGVRIGTNSPLHF.